Ten or more counts support the clone carrying this T cell receptor (beta chain). Germline lookup yields CDR1 SGHRS and CDR2 YFSETQ. The CDR3 extends over 16 amino acids. Unmatched junction bases numbered 7, after V lost 1 base and J lost 4 bases. Alongside a J-beta primer mix, a sample-barcoded 5' primer served in a second PCR lasting roughly 6 to 11 cycles. TCRdb fed the 5' RACE reads into MiXCR, producing one record per CDR3 protein. The table has around 850,000 distinct CDR3 sequences, under 40% seen once. Researchers collected about 9.7 milliliters of peripheral blood from every single donor. These data are taken from a study of blood T cells in healthy people across ages.

Sequencing was done on a sample of blood. The receptor was derived from a man between 18 and 35 years old in good health. The V and J genes are TRBV5-1 and TRBJ2-3; 9 bases fit TRBD1. CDR3 protein: CASSLRTGVEADTQYF. Here the CDR3 DNA reads TGCGCCAGCAGCTTGCGGACAGGGGTGGAAGCAGATACGCAGTATTTT.